This T cell receptor (beta chain) originates from a study of neoadjuvant anti-PD-1 for oral cavity cancer (dated by TCRdb to about 2021). For context, the study as a whole: Patients mostly received three to four biweekly doses of nivolumab at 3 mg/kg before curative-intent surgical resection. Patients without progression received a fourth nivolumab dose around day 43 and underwent definitive surgical resection on days 50-56. Under RECIST 1.1, a patient counted as a responder if showing complete response, partial response or stable disease, and as a non-responder if showing progression. There were 12 patients in the parent correlative cohort, and the response rate was less than 40%.

In the case of this clone: Its antigen specificity is not known. The sample holds no much larger clone one base away, and base qualities are not on file.

Broader findings and caveats from the paper: Higher pretreatment blood TCRbeta clonality and lower post-treatment tumor TCRbeta clonality were correlated with higher pretreatment blood Treg/Th17 ratios. After neoadjuvant nivolumab, significantly higher T cell clonality (Gini index) was found within PBMCs in non-responders than in responders. TCR analyses included only a few patients per response group, and the authors called for larger cohorts for validation.

From cysteine to phenylalanine, the CDR3 is 13 amino acids long. The read is trimmed to its CDR3 DNA, 39 bases read in frame from base 1. CDR1 and CDR2 are drawn from the germline V gene (reference sequence): GTSNPN, SVGIG. Cut back by 7 bases and 6 bases, the V and J ends lie 16 bases apart. The sample's time point label, in plain terms: before neoadjuvant nivolumab. Patients had been newly diagnosed with stage II-IVA oral cavity squamous cell carcinoma, and no prior systemic or radiation treatment had been given to the patients. The cohort was made up of patients with locally advanced, HPV-negative oral cavity squamous cell carcinoma. Peripheral blood mononuclear cells were analyzed directly, without maintenance or expansion in culture. Samples came from a longitudinal correlative study of a single-arm phase II trial of neoadjuvant nivolumab in oral cavity squamous cell carcinoma. Subject-matched pre- and post-treatment PBMCs and tumors from three responders and three non-responders underwent genomic DNA-based TCRbeta sequencing. Peripheral blood mononuclear cells were collected once before nivolumab treatment and again after treatment, at the time of surgery. Genomic DNA was isolated from PBMCs using the Maxwell RSC DNA from Cells kit.

PBMC libraries used mostly approximately 480 ng of input genomic DNA for deep sequencing, with six replicates per sample. The immunoSEQ hsTCRbeta kit was used to prepare TCRbeta libraries according to the manufacturer's instructions. The finished libraries were brought together in one pool at about 2.8 nM, which was then read using an Illumina NovaSeq 6000 S4 flow cell. Concerning the study's data processing: The immunoSEQ Analyzer was used for raw data preprocessing and quality control. The analysis was limited to productive rearrangements, and each clonotype was defined by a unique CDR3 amino acid sequence. Repertoire clonality was estimated as the Gini-Simpson index, which was computed with the R package tcR. Student's t test was used to compare Gini indices, while Pearson correlation assessed associations with tumor size change. TCRdb limited this immuneACCESS table to in-frame rearrangements with V and J called. A share of clones is missing; checked studies link under half to unresolved V genes, and the rest is unexplained. V and J calls and clone size are those listed in that table; D and trimming were worked out from the DNA. The sample table shows around 16,000 clones, and 72% are seen once. Around 2.5% of the sample goes to the ten largest clones.

This receptor was taken from a person aged 35 to 85 with oral cavity squamous cell carcinoma. The rearrangement combines TRBV30 with TRBJ1-5, with TRBD1 as a weak D call on 6 bases. The sequencing here drew on PBMCs, taken before nivolumab (anti-PD-1) treatment. The CDR3: CAFAQGQGQPQHF. The nucleotide sequence is TGTGCCTTTGCCCAGGGGCAGGGTCAGCCCCAGCATTTT.